The present entry profiles one TCR beta chain with its context. Its antigen is unknown. Repertoires were generated with immunoSEQ multiplex PCR, while TCRdb's copy carries only in-frame clones and drops some. Seen here are roughly 32,000 clones, approximately 89% observed once, and the top ten hold 26%. The data derive from a study of OX40 agonist ivuxolimab in advanced cancers. The wider study: The diagnoses of dose-escalation patients were hepatocellular carcinoma, melanoma, renal cell or head and neck cancer. Partial responses were observed in three patients, of whom one had hepatocellular carcinoma and two had cutaneous melanoma.

From germline, CDR1 is SEHNR and CDR2 FQNEAQ (reference sequence). Trimming took 4 bases from V and 5 from J, leaving 9 bases between them. The CDR3 extends over 12 amino acids. Study results and limitations: More expanded clones were found, on average, in CD8+ than in CD4+ T cells.

The sequence came from an adult with an advanced solid tumor such as melanoma, head and neck, liver or kidney cancer. The sequenced sample was CD4+ or CD8+ T cells sorted from blood, obtained in a trial of the OX40 agonist ivuxolimab. V and J are TRBV7-9 and TRBJ2-7; D is unclear. CDR3 protein: CASSSRVHEQYF. The CDR3 DNA follows: TGTGCCAGCAGCTCCAGAGTCCACGAGCAGTACTTC.